The rows below give T cell receptor beta chains drawn from one sample of a study of T cell responses to AZD1222 COVID-19 vaccine. Clones were sequenced by immunoSEQ multiplex PCR, and TCRdb holds only the in-frame ones, with some missing. The table shows 68,000 or so clones, with about nine tenths occurring only once. Sequencing was performed on peripheral blood, taken on day 0 of AZD1222 vaccination. Receptors originate from an adult in good health. Each CDR3 is given with its conserved first and last residue. Each record gives: J gene, V gene, CDR3 protein.

J gene: TRBJ2-3
V gene: TRBV6-4
CDR3 protein: CASSELAGEADTQYF

J gene: TRBJ2-1
V gene: TRBV12-3/TRBV12-4
CDR3 protein: CASSFRSDEQFF

J gene: TRBJ2-2
V gene: TRBV6-2/TRBV6-3
CDR3 protein: CASSYSGTENGELFF

J gene: TRBJ2-3
V gene: TRBV6-4
CDR3 protein: CASSDSEALGSSAVKTQYF

J gene: TRBJ1-1
V gene: TRBV19
CDR3 protein: CASSIGGSVNTEAFF

J gene: TRBJ2-3
V gene: TRBV9
CDR3 protein: CASSVLQITDTQYF

J gene: TRBJ1-2
V gene: TRBV6-5
CDR3 protein: CASTPGLKGGYTF

J gene: TRBJ1-3
V gene: TRBV27
CDR3 protein: CASSLEAFHSGNTIYF

J gene: TRBJ2-1
V gene: TRBV18
CDR3 protein: CASSPAGSISYNEQFF

J gene: TRBJ2-1
V gene: TRBV6-5
CDR3 protein: CASRVNNEQFF

J gene: TRBJ2-7
V gene: TRBV4-1
CDR3 protein: CASSPELLSGTLSYEQYF

J gene: TRBJ1-2
V gene: TRBV7-2
CDR3 protein: CASSLVGIPYGYTF

J gene: TRBJ2-7
V gene: TRBV11-2
CDR3 protein: CASSSTTGGSNEQYF

J gene: TRBJ2-1
V gene: TRBV19
CDR3 protein: CASTYDSGLAYNEQFF

J gene: TRBJ2-3
V gene: TRBV7-9
CDR3 protein: CASSSVGTGTDTQYF

J gene: TRBJ2-7
V gene: TRBV15
CDR3 protein: CATSRDYGTGAPYEQYF

J gene: TRBJ2-1
V gene: TRBV7-2
CDR3 protein: CASSLNFGRTGKEYNEQFF

J gene: TRBJ1-1
V gene: TRBV6-5
CDR3 protein: CASSRTENTEAFF

J gene: TRBJ2-5
V gene: TRBV7-8
CDR3 protein: CASSLGRGRQETQYF

J gene: TRBJ2-3
V gene: TRBV7-6
CDR3 protein: CASSLPGGPRGTQYF

J gene: TRBJ1-1
V gene: TRBV5-5
CDR3 protein: CASSRGDYTEAFF

J gene: TRBJ2-1
V gene: TRBV4-2
CDR3 protein: CASSQGTVGSNEQFF

J gene: TRBJ2-5
V gene: TRBV6-2/TRBV6-3
CDR3 protein: CASSWTGAQETQYF

J gene: TRBJ1-1
V gene: TRBV3-1/TRBV3-2
CDR3 protein: CASSQKDRNTEAFF

J gene: TRBJ2-7
V gene: TRBV14
CDR3 protein: CASSRDRVYEQYF

J gene: TRBJ2-1
V gene: TRBV19
CDR3 protein: CASSIRAGAYNEQFF

J gene: TRBJ1-3
V gene: TRBV4-3
CDR3 protein: CASSPSDFSGNTIYF

J gene: TRBJ2-3
V gene: TRBV5-1
CDR3 protein: CASSPGQGTGTDTQYF

J gene: TRBJ1-1
V gene: TRBV7-9
CDR3 protein: CASSLDVGAVF

J gene: TRBJ2-3
V gene: TRBV7-9
CDR3 protein: CASSLVGTSTDTQYF

J gene: TRBJ1-2
V gene: TRBV15
CDR3 protein: CATSRDDRGYGYTF

J gene: TRBJ2-7
V gene: TRBV7-2
CDR3 protein: CASRDFSHYEQYF

J gene: TRBJ2-7
V gene: TRBV5-1
CDR3 protein: CASSPGGLAGGSYEQYF

J gene: TRBJ2-3
V gene: TRBV12-5
CDR3 protein: CASGFGPSTDTQYF

J gene: TRBJ2-7
V gene: TRBV27
CDR3 protein: CASRDLLAVQYEQYF

J gene: TRBJ2-5
V gene: TRBV11-1
CDR3 protein: CASSSGGLDKRTQYF

J gene: TRBJ1-1
V gene: TRBV21-1
CDR3 protein: CASSSHRGSLNTEAFF

J gene: TRBJ1-5
V gene: TRBV2
CDR3 protein: CASSVGESNQPQHF

J gene: TRBJ1-1
V gene: TRBV29-1
CDR3 protein: CSVEQVGTEAFF

J gene: TRBJ1-1
V gene: TRBV4-1
CDR3 protein: CASSQDGGGGTEAFF

J gene: TRBJ1-1
V gene: TRBV5-6
CDR3 protein: CASSWGAGDRVAEAFF

J gene: TRBJ2-1
V gene: TRBV12-5
CDR3 protein: CASGLSSGVTIRYNEQFF

J gene: TRBJ1-1
V gene: TRBV6-1
CDR3 protein: CASSALSTGGGTEAFF

J gene: TRBJ1-2
V gene: TRBV7-8
CDR3 protein: CASSGELRTYGYTF

J gene: TRBJ1-6
V gene: TRBV11-2
CDR3 protein: CASSFRDKNSPLHF